This section outlines one T cell receptor (beta chain) sequence together with its context. The target antigen is unknown. This may be a read error: a much more frequent sequence differs by one nucleotide. The CDR3 extends over 14 amino acids. Germline CDR1 SEHNR, CDR2 FQNEAQ (reference sequence). Library preparation followed earlier protocols using designated TCR primers. TCRdb analysed the PCR reads with MiXCR anew, one entry per CDR3 protein. This sample carries tens of thousands of distinct CDR3 sequences, over 15% of them seen once, and the ten largest clones take over 1.3%. The source of the sample is a study of molecular identifiers for immune sequencing clone quantification. Overall study: In the replicates, RNA derived from about 21,000 or 97,000 naive CD8 cells was divided into five parts, and four were sequenced.

Study-wide findings and caveats: Whereas clones above 20 RNA copies held under 1% of naive-cell molecules, they held over 98% of effector molecules. Underestimated sizes of highly expanded clones could result from identical TCR molecules that share a barcode.

The gene calls are TRBV7-9 and TRBJ1-5; TRBD1 matches 7 bases. Sequenced sample: naive CD8+ T cells from blood, with Jurkat cell RNA spiked in. Indicated subset: FACS-sorted CD8+CD4-CCR7+CD45RA+ naive T cells. The sequence came from a human donor in good health. Some libraries in this study had Jurkat cell RNA spiked in. The CDR3 spells CASSLQGGNQRQHF. The CDR3 DNA follows: TGTGCCAGCAGCTTACAGGGGGGCAATCAGCGCCAGCATTTT.